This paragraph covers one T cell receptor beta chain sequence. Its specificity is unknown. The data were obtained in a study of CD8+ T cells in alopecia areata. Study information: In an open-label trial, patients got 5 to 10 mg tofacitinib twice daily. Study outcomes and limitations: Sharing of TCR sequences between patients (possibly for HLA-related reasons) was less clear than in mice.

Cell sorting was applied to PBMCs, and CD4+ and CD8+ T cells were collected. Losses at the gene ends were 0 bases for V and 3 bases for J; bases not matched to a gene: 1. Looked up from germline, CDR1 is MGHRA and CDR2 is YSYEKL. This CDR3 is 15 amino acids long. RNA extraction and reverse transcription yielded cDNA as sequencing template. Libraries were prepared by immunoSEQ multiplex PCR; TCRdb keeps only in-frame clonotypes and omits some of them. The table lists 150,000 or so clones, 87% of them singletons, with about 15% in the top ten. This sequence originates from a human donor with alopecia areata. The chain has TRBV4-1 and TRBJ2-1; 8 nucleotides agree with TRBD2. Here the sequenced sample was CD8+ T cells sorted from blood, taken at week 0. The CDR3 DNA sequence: TGCGCCAGCAGCCAAGAACTAGCGGTCTACAATGAGCAGTTCTTC. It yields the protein CASSQELAVYNEQFF.